These T cell receptor beta chains were read from a single sample in a study of blood T cells in healthy people across ages. In TCRdb, the 5' RACE reads were re-called with MiXCR into one record per CDR3 protein. The data hold about 720,000 distinct CDR3 sequences, with about 24% observed a single time. Sequences were obtained from blood. Receptors were obtained from a man aged 65 to 79 in good health. CDR3s include the opening cysteine and the closing phenylalanine or tryptophan. The order of the fields is D gene, V gene, clone size, J gene, CDR3 protein, CDR3 DNA. The D gene is left open where the match is weak. The listing skips clone size in some rows; elsewhere it reads once, few, many or a size class.

>TRBD1|TRBV24-1|-|TRBJ2-1
CATSDLHRGPLIF
TGTGCCACCAGTGATTTGCATAGGGGGCCTCTGATCTTC
>TRBD1|TRBV3-1|-|TRBJ2-5
CASSLEGATHQETQYF
TGTGCCAGCAGCCTAGAGGGGGCTACGCATCAAGAGACCCAGTACTTC
>-|TRBV12-3/TRBV12-4|-|TRBJ1-2
CASSPGIDRPGGYTF
TGTGCCAGCAGCCCAGGGATAGACAGGCCAGGAGGCTACACCTTC
>-|TRBV16|few|TRBJ1-2
CARSQSGESNYGYTF
TGTGCCCGCAGCCAATCGGGGGAATCTAACTATGGCTACACCTTC
>-|TRBV29-1|few|TRBJ1-4
CSVERAATNEKLFF
TGCAGCGTTGAGCGGGCGGCAACTAATGAAAAACTGTTTTTT
>-|TRBV29-1|many|TRBJ1-3
CSVVWGSGNTIYF
TGCAGCGTTGTTTGGGGGTCTGGAAACACCATATATTTT
>-|TRBV29-1|-|TRBJ1-1
CSVDWGTEAFF
TGCAGCGTTGATTGGGGGACTGAAGCTTTCTTT
>-|TRBV7-2|-|TRBJ1-2
CASSPRQVQKTF
TGTGCCAGCAGCCCGCGACAGGTTCAAAAAACCTTC
>-|TRBV20-1|few|TRBJ1-1
CSARGHGDTEAFF
TGCAGTGCTAGAGGTCACGGGGACACTGAAGCTTTCTTT
>-|TRBV29-1|-|TRBJ1-1
CSVIPGPNTEAFF
TGCAGCGTCATCCCGGGACCCAACACTGAAGCTTTCTTT
>-|TRBV5-1|many|TRBJ1-1
CASKDTHGWNTEAFF
TGCGCCAGCAAGGATACACACGGATGGAACACTGAAGCTTTCTTT
>TRBD1|TRBV11-3|-|TRBJ2-1
CASSQRTGYYHEQFF
TGTGCCAGCAGCCAACGGACAGGGTATTATCATGAGCAGTTCTTC
>-|TRBV4-2|few|TRBJ1-4
CASSPRAGRDEKLFF
TGTGCCAGCAGCCCTAGGGCAGGGAGAGATGAAAAACTGTTTTTT
>-|TRBV10-1|few|TRBJ2-5
CASSQFGTSWETQYF
TGCGCCAGCAGTCAATTCGGGACCTCCTGGGAGACCCAGTACTTC
>-|TRBV3-1|-|TRBJ1-1
CASSQVRSVGEAFF
TGTGCCAGCAGCCAAGTGAGGTCGGTGGGTGAAGCTTTCTTT
>-|TRBV29-1|few|TRBJ2-1
CSVEEITGEQFF
TGCAGCGTTGAAGAGATAACTGGTGAGCAGTTCTTC
>-|TRBV30|-|TRBJ1-4
CAWSPGLQNEKLFF
TGTGCCTGGAGTCCGGGGCTCCAGAATGAAAAACTGTTTTTT
>-|TRBV3-1|few|TRBJ1-4
CASSQEGYWEKLFF
TGTGCCAGCAGCCAAGAAGGGTACTGGGAAAAACTGTTTTTT
>-|TRBV29-1|-|TRBJ1-1
CSGRWIYTEAFF
TGCAGCGGACGTTGGATTTACACTGAAGCTTTCTTT
>-|TRBV6-5|few|TRBJ1-1
CASSYLGQNTEAFF
TGTGCCAGCAGTTACCTCGGACAGAACACTGAAGCTTTCTTT
>-|TRBV5-1|-|TRBJ2-1
CASSFGDLGYNEQFF
TGCGCCAGCAGCTTTGGAGATCTGGGGTACAATGAGCAGTTCTTC
>-|TRBV7-8|few|TRBJ1-4
CASSLGVGGGTNEKLFF
TGTGCCAGCAGCTTAGGAGTAGGGGGAGGAACTAATGAAAAACTGTTTTTT
>-|TRBV18|-|TRBJ2-4
CASSPTYGGASIQYF
TGTGCCAGCTCCCCCACTTACGGGGGCGCCTCGATTCAGTACTTC
>-|TRBV18|many|TRBJ1-2
CASSGRNYGYTF
TGTGCCAGCAGCGGCAGGAACTATGGCTACACCTTC
>-|TRBV12-3/TRBV12-4|-|TRBJ2-7
CASSLFGFYEQYF
TGTGCCAGCAGTTTGTTCGGGTTTTACGAGCAGTACTTC
>TRBD2|TRBV20-1|few|TRBJ2-5
CSARDRSSGRKETQYF
TGCAGTGCTAGAGATCGGTCTAGCGGGAGGAAAGAGACCCAGTACTTC
>-|TRBV24-1|-|TRBJ2-1
CATSDPRGVYNEQFF
TGTGCCACCAGTGACCCTAGGGGTGTATACAATGAGCAGTTCTTC
>-|TRBV28|-|TRBJ2-1
CASSLPGTQSYEQHF
TGTGCCAGCAGTCTCCCCGGGACACAGTCCTACGAGCAGCACTTC
>-|TRBV4-3|-|TRBJ1-4
CASSQDLTTGQRNEKLFF
TGCGCCAGCAGCCAAGATCTTACAACAGGGCAGCGAAATGAAAAACTGTTTTTT
>-|TRBV20-1|-|TRBJ2-2
CSARDRVRSNTGELFF
TGCAGTGCTAGAGATAGAGTAAGGTCGAACACCGGGGAGCTGTTTTTT
>-|TRBV7-8|-|TRBJ1-3
CASSLGGFSGNTIYF
TGTGCCAGCAGCTTAGGAGGGTTCTCTGGAAACACCATATATTTT
>TRBD1|TRBV4-3|-|TRBJ1-2
CASSPSGGQLSYGYTF
TGCGCCAGCAGCCCAAGTGGGGGACAGCTTTCCTATGGCTACACCTTC